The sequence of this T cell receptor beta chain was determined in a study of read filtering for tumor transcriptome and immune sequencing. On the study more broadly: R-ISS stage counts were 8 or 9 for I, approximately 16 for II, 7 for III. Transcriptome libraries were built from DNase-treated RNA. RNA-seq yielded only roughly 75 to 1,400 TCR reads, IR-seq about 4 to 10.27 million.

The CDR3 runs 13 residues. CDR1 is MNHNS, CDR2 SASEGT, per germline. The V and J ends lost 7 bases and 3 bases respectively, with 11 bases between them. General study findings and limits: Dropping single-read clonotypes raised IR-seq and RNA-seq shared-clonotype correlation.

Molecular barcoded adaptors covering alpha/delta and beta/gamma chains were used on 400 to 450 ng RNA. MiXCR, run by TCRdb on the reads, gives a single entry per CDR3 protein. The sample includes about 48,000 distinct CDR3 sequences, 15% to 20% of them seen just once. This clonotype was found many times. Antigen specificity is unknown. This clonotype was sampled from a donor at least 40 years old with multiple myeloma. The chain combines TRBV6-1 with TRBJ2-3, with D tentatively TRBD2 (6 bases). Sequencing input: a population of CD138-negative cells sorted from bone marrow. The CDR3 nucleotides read TGTGCCAGCAAGTCGGGAGTAACAGATACGCAGTATTTT. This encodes CASKSGVTDTQYF.